One TCR beta chain is described in this entry. Its antigen is not yet known. Base qualities were left out, and no much larger clone turns up one base away. Libraries were made using the immunoSEQ multiplex PCR assay. The multiplex PCR relied on a mix of 60 forward primers for TCR Vbeta segments and 13 reverse primers for TCR Jbeta segments. A multiplex PCR assay on genomic DNA amplified the CDR3 region of rearranged TCR beta genes. The Illumina HiSeq System was used to sequence the amplified TCR beta libraries as 87-base-pair reads. In the paper's pipeline: A later analysis counted approximately 76 million unique TCR beta chains across the 666 repertoires, and approximately 11 million of these chains were shared by at least two donors. Raw reads were error-corrected and collapsed into unique sequences with a nearest-neighbor algorithm that merged closely related sequences to remove PCR and sequencing errors. Alignment of CDR3 sequences to IMGT reference sequences was used to assign V, D and J gene segments. Each retained sequence needed at least a six-nucleotide match to both a V gene segment and a J gene segment. A rearrangement was called productive if the CDR3 had no stop codons and remained in frame with V and J, and every other rearrangement was called non-productive. Following IMGT convention, CDR3 was defined as the stretch from the second conserved V-encoded cysteine to the conserved J-encoded phenylalanine. In an earlier analysis of around 640 of the donors, sequences lacking an unambiguous match to a single V gene segment were excluded. An earlier analysis of approximately 590 of the donors called V segments functional above 56.7% productive rearrangements and segregating when the between-donor standard deviation exceeded 5%. A statistical classification framework was built to diagnose cytomegalovirus status from the catalog of TCR beta chain sequences. In a later analysis, TCR nucleotide sequences were compared against IMGT/GENE-DB human TR gene sequences so that V and J genes could be assigned. In a later analysis, CDR3 sequences and most-parsimonious VDJ recombination scenarios were assigned using the TCRdist pipeline. In a later analysis, each TCR beta chain was defined by its CDR3 amino acid sequence together with its V-gene family, and reads without a unique V-gene family were excluded. A later analysis removed roughly 590 highly shared, low-generation-probability nucleotide sequences to deal with suspected cross-contamination and a sequencing artifact. A later analysis calculated a clonal expansion index for each public chain from normalized within-repertoire ranks of inferred template counts. In a later analysis, generation probabilities were computed with a VDJ recombination model fitted to out-of-frame rearrangements, and the resulting probabilities were checked against IGoR. In a later analysis, TCR-TCR, TCR-HLA and TCR-CMV co-occurrence was scored with hypergeometric tests, and a repertoire-size bias correction was applied to TCR pairs. In a later analysis, false discovery rates were estimated by permuting HLA or CMV assignments 20 times. In a later analysis, co-occurring TCRs were grouped using DBSCAN, with TCRdist sequence similarity added in when clustering inside HLA-allele-positive subsets. Repertoires with fewer than 30,000 or more than 120,000 public chains, plus five repertoires with anomalous nucleotide sharing, were excluded from co-occurrence clustering. As stored in TCRdb, this immuneACCESS dataset retains in-frame rearrangements with V and J assigned. A fraction of the clones does not appear; measured against another copy, unresolved V genes explain less than half of the discrepancy, and the remainder lacks a known reason. V, J and clone size are those of that table, while D and trimming were read from the DNA. The sample records under 200,000 clones, more than 70% of which are singletons. The ten top clones hold just over 4.5% of the sample.

In total, approximately 690 healthy bone marrow donors made up the cohort. Cohort members were all nominally healthy when sampled, although unrecorded immune exposures were likely present. The donor was CMV seropositive and was included in the group of 250 to 350 seropositive cohort members. Every donor gave a peripheral blood sample, and the peripheral blood mononuclear cells from that sample were used for TCR beta sequencing. The Qiagen DNeasy Blood Extraction Kit was used to extract genomic DNA from the blood cell samples. The entry originates in a study of cytomegalovirus exposure and HLA in healthy donors (TCRdb year 2017). In terms of the full investigation: An earlier analysis of roughly 570 of the donors reported 276 Gb of sequence data and around 110 million unique TCR beta sequences obtained from 150 million to 200 million T cells. Around 320 gigabases of sequencing data and tens of millions of unique TCR sequences were included in an early release covering several hundred HLA-typed donors. Of the roughly 400 genotyped donors, 81% were placed in the genetic ancestry cluster associated with self-reported Caucasian donors. The aim of the study was to test whether cataloging public T cell receptors could identify signatures of past pathogen exposure. The study used immunosequencing to profile the T cell repertoires of approximately 650 subjects and linked those repertoires to cytomegalovirus serostatus. Besides the first cohort of some 670 subjects, a separate validation cohort made up of some 110 different subjects was used. High-throughput TCR immunosequencing, statistical association of individual TCRs with disease status, and machine learning were combined to predict cytomegalovirus infection status. To study patterns of TCR occurrence, a later analysis re-analyzed previously published TCR beta repertoires from 666 donors and added high-resolution HLA genotyping. Rather than using new phenotypic data, the later analysis identified candidate immune exposures from TCR beta sequences and from how often those sequences occurred across donors. To decide whether each TCR beta V gene segment behaved as functional or pseudogenic, an earlier analysis of several hundred of the donors relied on high-throughput TCR beta sequencing. Donor age, sex, ethnicity and CMV serostatus were collected together with the repertoire data. Genome-wide SNP genotypes for about 65% of the roughly 700 donors were used in a later genetic analysis, which treated that subset as a discovery cohort. Every repertoire in the discovery cohort had been generated on one and the same sequencing platform. Both class I and class II loci were covered by HLA typing, at four-digit resolution. The number of typed donors differed by locus: roughly 620-630 for A, B, C, DRB1 and DQB1; some 500 for DQA1; some 610 for DPA1; and about 450 for DPB1. A few DR-DQ haplotypes were treated as single units for association and clustering because of strong linkage in the cohort. Among some 410 genotyped donors of the cohort, an average of approximately 240,000 unique TCR beta nucleotide sequences were sequenced per donor, 15% to 20% of them non-productive. On the study overall, not on this receptor specifically: Assigning TCR associations to individual alleles was difficult when HLA alleles, especially DR and DQ, strongly co-occurred. The authors suggested that the approach could potentially be generalized to other disease states and immunological phenotypes. Correlated functional status among segregating V segments might be attributable to linkage disequilibrium, but an unknown experimental factor could not be ruled out. In this cohort, only TCR beta chains were sequenced, and detectable features were limited by the absence of alpha or paired-chain data. In a later analysis, the rate of TCR association differed among HLA loci, with DRB1 alleles having the most associated TCRs and HLA-C alleles having the fewest. Because counts were too low, seventeen rarely observed V segments, including chromosome 9 orphons, were excluded from the earlier analysis of several hundred of the donors. According to a later analysis, most CMV-associated TCR beta chains appeared to be HLA-restricted, and the HLA associations seemed to be driven largely by CMV exposure. The sequencing pipeline was judged likely to have produced a cluster of highly shared sequence variants as a technical artifact. Most TCR sequences were seen in very few donors, while some public TCRs were found in many individuals. In both the original and validation cohorts, the classifier was reported to diagnose cytomegalovirus status with high specificity and sensitivity. Several of the top co-occurrence clusters appeared to be linked to parvovirus B19, influenza, CMV and Epstein-Barr virus, according to a later analysis. In a later analysis, some 17,000 TCR beta sequences were associated with specific HLA alleles at a false discovery rate of 0.05. In a later analysis, HLA-associated TCR beta chains showed more clonal expansion and lower generation probabilities than non-associated chains that were equally common. In a later genetic analysis, a missense DCLRE1C variant was associated with V-gene and J-gene trimming of TCR beta chains, and the association was replicated in an independent cohort. The 87-base-pair reads could not distinguish some IMGT-functional V segments, including TRBV6-2 and TRBV6-3, so those segments were excluded. The study listed 150 to 200 TCR beta chains as associated with cytomegalovirus. A further reported finding was that TCR beta sequences accurately predicted the HLA-A and HLA-B alleles for most subjects in the first cohort. Immune exposure information for the cohort was limited to CMV serostatus. Presence/absence analyses assumed roughly uniform sequencing depth across donors, an assumption that may not hold. In vitro tests confirmed that a few of the cytomegalovirus-associated TCR beta chains recognize cytomegalovirus antigens. A later genetic analysis reported fewer N-insertions in productive TCRs among donors in an Asian-associated ancestry cluster than the roughly 700-donor mean. An earlier analysis of around 600 of the donors showed that most TCR beta V segments appeared in productive rearrangements either about 90% or about 30% of the time, which broadly matched IMGT annotations. Because some donors lacked HLA typing at each locus, the association tests relied only on the typed subset.

Taken from the germline V gene (reference sequence), the CDR1 and CDR2 loops are MNHNY and SVGAGI. Trimming costs V 6 bases and J 2 bases, and their ends lie 13 bases apart. Its CDR3 holds 14 amino acids, cysteine through phenylalanine. The sequence is cut down to CDR3 DNA, 42 bases in frame from base 1. The rearrangement combines TRBV6-6 with TRBJ1-1; the D gene cannot be named for sure. Sequencing input: PBMCs. The TCR originated in a woman aged 45-59 years in good health and CMV-seropositive. The CDR3 amino acid sequence is: CASRQDKVNTEAFF. DNA sequence: TGTGCCAGCAGACAAGACAAGGTCAACACTGAAGCTTTCTTT.